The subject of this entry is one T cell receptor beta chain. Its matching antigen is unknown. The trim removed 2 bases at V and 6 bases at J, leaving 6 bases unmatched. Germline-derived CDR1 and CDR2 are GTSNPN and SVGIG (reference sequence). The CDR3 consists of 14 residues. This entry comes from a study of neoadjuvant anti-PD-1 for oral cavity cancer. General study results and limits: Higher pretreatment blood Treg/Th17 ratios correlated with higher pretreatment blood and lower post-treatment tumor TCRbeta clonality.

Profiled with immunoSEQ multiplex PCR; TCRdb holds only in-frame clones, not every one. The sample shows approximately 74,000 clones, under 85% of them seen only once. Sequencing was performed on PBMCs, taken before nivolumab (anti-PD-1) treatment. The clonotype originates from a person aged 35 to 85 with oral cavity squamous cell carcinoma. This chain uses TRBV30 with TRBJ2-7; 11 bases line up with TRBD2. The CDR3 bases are TGTGCCTGGAGTTTAGCGGGAGGGACGAGCGAGCAGTACTTC. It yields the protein CAWSLAGGTSEQYF.